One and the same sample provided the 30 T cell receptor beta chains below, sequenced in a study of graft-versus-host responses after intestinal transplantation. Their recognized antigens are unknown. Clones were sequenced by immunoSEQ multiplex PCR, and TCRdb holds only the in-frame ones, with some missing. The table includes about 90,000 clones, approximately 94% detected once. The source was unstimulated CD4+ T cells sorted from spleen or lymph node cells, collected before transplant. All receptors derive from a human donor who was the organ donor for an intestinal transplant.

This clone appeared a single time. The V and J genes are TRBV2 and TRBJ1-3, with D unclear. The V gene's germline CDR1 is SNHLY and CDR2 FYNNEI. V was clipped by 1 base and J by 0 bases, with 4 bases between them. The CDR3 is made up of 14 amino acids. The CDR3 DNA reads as TGTGCCAGCAGTGAAGGGGGCTCTGGAAACACCATATATTTT. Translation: CASSEGGSGNTIYF. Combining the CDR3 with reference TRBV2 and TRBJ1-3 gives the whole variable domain EPEVTQTPSHQVTQMGQEVILRCVPISNHLYFYWYRQILGQKVEFLVSFYNNEISEKSEIFDDQFSVERPDGSNFTLKIRSTKLEDSAMYFCASSEGGSGNTIYFGEGSWLTVV.

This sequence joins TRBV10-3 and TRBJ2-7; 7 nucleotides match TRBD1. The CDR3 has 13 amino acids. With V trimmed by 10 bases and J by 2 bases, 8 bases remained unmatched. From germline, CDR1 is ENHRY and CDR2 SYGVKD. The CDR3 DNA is TGTGCCACTCGGACAGGAAGGGCCTACGAGCAGTACTTC. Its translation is CATRTGRAYEQYF.

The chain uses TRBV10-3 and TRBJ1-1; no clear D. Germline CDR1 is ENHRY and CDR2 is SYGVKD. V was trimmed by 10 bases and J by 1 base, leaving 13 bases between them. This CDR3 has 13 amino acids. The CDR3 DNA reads TGTGCCACGCAGGACTCAGGGAACACTGAAGCTTTCTTT. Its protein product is CATQDSGNTEAFF.

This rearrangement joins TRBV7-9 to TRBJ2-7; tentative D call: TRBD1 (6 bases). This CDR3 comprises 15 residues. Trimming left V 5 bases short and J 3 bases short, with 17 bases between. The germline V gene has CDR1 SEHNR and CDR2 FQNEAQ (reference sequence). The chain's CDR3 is CASSLLQGTNYEQYF. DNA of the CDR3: TGTGCCAGCAGCCTACTACAGGGTACCAACTACGAGCAGTACTTC.

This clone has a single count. The DNA for the CDR3 is TGTGCCAGCAGCTTCCCGGGGATTGAGACCCAGTACTTC. Amino acid sequence: CASSFPGIETQYF. The chain joins TRBV5-4 to TRBJ2-5; D possibly corresponds to TRBD2 (5 bases). V dropped 2 bases and J dropped 5 bases, with 10 bases sitting between them. This CDR3 is 13 amino acids long. The germline CDR1 and CDR2 sequences are SGHNT and YYREEE (reference sequence).

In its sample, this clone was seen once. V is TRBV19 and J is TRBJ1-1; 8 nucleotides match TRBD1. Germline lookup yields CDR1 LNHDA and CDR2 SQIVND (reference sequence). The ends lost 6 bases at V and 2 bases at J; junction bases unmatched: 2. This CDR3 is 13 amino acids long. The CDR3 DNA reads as TGTGCCAGTAGAGGACAGGGAAACACTGAAGCTTTCTTT. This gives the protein CASRGQGNTEAFF.

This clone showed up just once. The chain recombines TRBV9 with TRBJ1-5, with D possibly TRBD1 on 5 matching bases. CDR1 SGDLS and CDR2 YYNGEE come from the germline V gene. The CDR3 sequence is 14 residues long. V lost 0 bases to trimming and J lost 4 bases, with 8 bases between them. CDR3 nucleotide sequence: TGTGCCAGCAGCGTAGACGAGGGGAATCAGCCCCAGCATTTT. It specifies CASSVDEGNQPQHF.

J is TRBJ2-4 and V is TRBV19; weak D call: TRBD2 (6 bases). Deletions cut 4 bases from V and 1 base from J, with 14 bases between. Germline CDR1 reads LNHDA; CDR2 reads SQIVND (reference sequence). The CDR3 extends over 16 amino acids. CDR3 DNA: TGTGCCAGTAGTAGGGGGGTTCTGGGGGCCAAAAACATTCAGTACTTC. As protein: CASSRGVLGAKNIQYF.

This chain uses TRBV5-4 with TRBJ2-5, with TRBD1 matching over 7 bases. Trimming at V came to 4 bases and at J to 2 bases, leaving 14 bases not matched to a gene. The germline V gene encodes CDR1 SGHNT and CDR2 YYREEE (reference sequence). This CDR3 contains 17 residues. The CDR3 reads CASSPRTGSKLQETQYF. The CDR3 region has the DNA TGTGCCAGCAGCCCCCGGACAGGTTCTAAATTACAAGAGACCCAGTACTTC.

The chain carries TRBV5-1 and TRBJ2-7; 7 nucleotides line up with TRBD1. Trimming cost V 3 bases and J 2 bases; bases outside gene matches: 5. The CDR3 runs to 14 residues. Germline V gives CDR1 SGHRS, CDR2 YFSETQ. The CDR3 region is CASSYRDSPYEQYF. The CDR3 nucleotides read TGCGCCAGCAGCTATAGGGACAGCCCCTACGAGCAGTACTTC.

The CDR3 loop reads CASSDELVAYEQYF. The CDR3, as DNA: TGCGCCAGCAGCGATGAGTTAGTCGCCTACGAGCAGTACTTC. The V call is TRBV4-3, the J call TRBJ2-7; D is ambiguous. Trimming cost V 5 bases and J 2 bases, with 13 bases left between them. Germline loops: CDR1 LGHNA, CDR2 YSLEER. The CDR3 runs 14 residues.

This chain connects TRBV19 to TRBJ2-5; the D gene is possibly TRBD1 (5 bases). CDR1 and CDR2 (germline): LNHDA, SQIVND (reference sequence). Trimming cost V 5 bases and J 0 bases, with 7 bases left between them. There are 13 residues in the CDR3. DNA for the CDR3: TGTGCCAGTAGTGCAGGGTACCAAGAGACCCAGTACTTC. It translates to CASSAGYQETQYF. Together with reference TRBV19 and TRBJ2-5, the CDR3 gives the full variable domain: DGGITQSPKYLFRKEGQNVTLSCEQNLNHDAMYWYRQDPGQGLRLIYYSQIVNDFQKGDIAEGYSVSREKKESFPLTVTSAQKNPTAFYLCASSAGYQETQYFGPGTRLLVL.

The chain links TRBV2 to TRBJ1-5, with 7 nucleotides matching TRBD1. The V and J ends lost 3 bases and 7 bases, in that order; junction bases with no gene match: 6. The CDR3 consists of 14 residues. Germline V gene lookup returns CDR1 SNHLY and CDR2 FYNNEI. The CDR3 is CASSERRGLQPQHF. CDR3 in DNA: TGTGCCAGCAGTGAGAGAAGGGGGCTGCAGCCCCAGCATTTT.

The CDR3 region is CASSERTSGGTSTDTQYF. In DNA, the CDR3 is TGTGCCAGCAGCGAGCGGACTAGCGGGGGCACTAGCACAGATACGCAGTATTTT. This chain connects TRBV9 to TRBJ2-3; 13 bases agree with TRBD2. In germline, CDR1 is SGDLS, CDR2 YYNGEE. V trimming: 3 bases; J trimming: 0 bases; junction bases outside the gene matches: 7. The CDR3 loop spans 18 amino acids.

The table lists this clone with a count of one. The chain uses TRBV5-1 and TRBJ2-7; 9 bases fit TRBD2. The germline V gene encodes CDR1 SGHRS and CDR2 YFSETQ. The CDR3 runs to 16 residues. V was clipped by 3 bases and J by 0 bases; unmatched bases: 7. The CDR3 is CASSSLSGGRSYEQYF. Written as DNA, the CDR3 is TGCGCCAGCAGCTCACTAAGCGGGGGGCGCTCCTACGAGCAGTACTTC.

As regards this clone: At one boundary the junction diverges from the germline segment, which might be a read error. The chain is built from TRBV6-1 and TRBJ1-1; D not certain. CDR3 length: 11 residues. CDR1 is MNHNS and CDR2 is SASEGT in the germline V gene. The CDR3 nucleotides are TGTGCCATCAGTGAGGGCACTGAAGCTTTCTTT. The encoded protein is CAISEGTEAFF.

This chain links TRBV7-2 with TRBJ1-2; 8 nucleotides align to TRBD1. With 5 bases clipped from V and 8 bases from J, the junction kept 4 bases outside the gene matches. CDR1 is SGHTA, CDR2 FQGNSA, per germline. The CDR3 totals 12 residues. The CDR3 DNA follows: TGTGCCAGCAGCAACCGGACAGGGGGCTACACCTTC. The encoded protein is CASSNRTGGYTF. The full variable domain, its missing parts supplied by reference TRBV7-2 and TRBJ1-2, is GAGVSQSPSNKVTEKGKDVELRCDPISGHTALYWYRQSLGQGLEFLIYFQGNSAPDKSGLPSDRFSAERTGGSVSTLTIQRTQQEDSAVYLCASSNRTGGYTFGSGTRLTVV.

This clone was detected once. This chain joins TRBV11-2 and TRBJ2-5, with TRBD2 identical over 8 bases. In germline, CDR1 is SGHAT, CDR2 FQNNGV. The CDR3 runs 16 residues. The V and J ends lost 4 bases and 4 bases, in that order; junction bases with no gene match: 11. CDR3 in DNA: TGTGCCAGCAGCTCCGGTCGGCGGGGGGACCCAGAGACCCAGTACTTC. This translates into CASSSGRRGDPETQYF.

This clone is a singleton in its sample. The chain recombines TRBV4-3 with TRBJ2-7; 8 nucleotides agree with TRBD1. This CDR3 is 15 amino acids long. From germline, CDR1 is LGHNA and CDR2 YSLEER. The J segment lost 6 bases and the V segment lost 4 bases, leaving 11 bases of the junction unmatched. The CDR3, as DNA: TGCGCCAGCAGCCGCCCGGACAGGGTGCAGCGCGAGCAGTACTTC. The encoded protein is CASSRPDRVQREQYF.

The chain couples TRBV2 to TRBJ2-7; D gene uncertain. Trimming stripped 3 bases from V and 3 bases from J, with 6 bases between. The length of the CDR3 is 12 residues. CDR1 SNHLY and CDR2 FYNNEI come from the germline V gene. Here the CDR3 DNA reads TGTGCCAGCAGTGACCGGCTCTACGAGCAGTACTTC. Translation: CASSDRLYEQYF.

CDR3 DNA sequence: TGTGCCATCAGCGACCGCGTTAGCGGGGGAGAAACCGGGGAGCTGTTTTTT. This encodes CAISDRVSGGETGELFF. V usage is TRBV10-3 and J usage is TRBJ2-2, with 9 positions matching TRBD2. V dropped 6 bases and J dropped 5; count of bases not matched to a gene: 13. Germline CDR1 reads ENHRY; CDR2 reads SYGVKD. This CDR3 spans 17 amino acids.

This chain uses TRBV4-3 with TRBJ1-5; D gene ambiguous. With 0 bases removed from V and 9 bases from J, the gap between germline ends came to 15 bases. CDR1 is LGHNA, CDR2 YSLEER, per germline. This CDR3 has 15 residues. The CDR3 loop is CASSQDLPGGSPQHF. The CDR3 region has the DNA TGCGCCAGCAGCCAAGATCTTCCGGGAGGGTCGCCCCAGCATTTT.

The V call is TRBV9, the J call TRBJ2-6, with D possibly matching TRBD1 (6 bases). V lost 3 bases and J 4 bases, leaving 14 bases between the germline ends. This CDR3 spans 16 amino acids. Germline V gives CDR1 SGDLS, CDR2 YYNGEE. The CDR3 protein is CASSELTGSGANVLTF. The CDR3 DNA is TGTGCCAGCAGCGAGTTGACAGGCTCGGGGGCCAACGTCCTGACTTTC.

CDR3 sequence reads: CASSLYQLQETQYF. CDR3 nucleotides: TGTGCCAGCAGCTTATACCAGTTACAAGAGACCCAGTACTTC. The gene calls are TRBV7-3 and TRBJ2-5; D gene ambiguous. CDR3 size: 14 residues. The V end was cut by 2 bases, the J end by 2 bases, with 9 bases between. Germline V gene lookup returns CDR1 SGHTA and CDR2 FQGTGA. The variable domain in full, completed from reference TRBV7-3 and TRBJ2-5, reads GAGVSQTPSNKVTEKGKYVELRCDPISGHTALYWYRQSLGQGPEFLIYFQGTGAADDSGLPNDRFFAVRPEGSVSTLKIQRTERGDSAVYLCASSLYQLQETQYFGPGTRLLVL.

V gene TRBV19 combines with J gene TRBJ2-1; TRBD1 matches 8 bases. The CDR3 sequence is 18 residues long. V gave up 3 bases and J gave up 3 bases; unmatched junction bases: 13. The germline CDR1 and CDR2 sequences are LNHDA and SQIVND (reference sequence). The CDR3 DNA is TGTGCCAGTAGTATGCCAGGGGGCATTCCCCTAGACTACAATGAGCAGTTCTTC. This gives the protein CASSMPGGIPLDYNEQFF.

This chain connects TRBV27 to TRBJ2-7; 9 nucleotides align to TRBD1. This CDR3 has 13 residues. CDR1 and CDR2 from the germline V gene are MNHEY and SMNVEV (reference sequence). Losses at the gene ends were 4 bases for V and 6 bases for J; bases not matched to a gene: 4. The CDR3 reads CASSSGQGAEQYF. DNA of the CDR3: TGTGCCAGCAGTTCGGGACAGGGTGCCGAGCAGTACTTC.

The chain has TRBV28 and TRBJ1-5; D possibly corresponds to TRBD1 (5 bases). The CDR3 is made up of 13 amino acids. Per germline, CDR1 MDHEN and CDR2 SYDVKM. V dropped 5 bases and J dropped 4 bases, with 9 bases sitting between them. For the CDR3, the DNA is TGTGCCAGCAGTCTATCAGGGAATCAGCCCCAGCATTTT. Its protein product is CASSLSGNQPQHF. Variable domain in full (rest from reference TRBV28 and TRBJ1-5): DVKVTQSSRYLVKRTGEKVFLECVQDMDHENMFWYRQDPGLGLRLIYFSYDVKMKEKGDIPEGYSVSREKKERFSLILESASTNQTSMYLCASSLSGNQPQHFGDGTRLSIL.

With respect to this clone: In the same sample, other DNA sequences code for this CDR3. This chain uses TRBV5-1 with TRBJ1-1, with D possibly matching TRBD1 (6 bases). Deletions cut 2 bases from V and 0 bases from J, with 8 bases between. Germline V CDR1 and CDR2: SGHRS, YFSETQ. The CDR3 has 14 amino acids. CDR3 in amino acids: CASSLGGLNTEAFF. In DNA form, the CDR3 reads TGCGCCAGCAGCTTAGGGGGTTTGAACACTGAAGCTTTCTTT. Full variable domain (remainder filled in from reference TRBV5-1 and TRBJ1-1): KAGVTQTPRYLIKTRGQQVTLSCSPISGHRSVSWYQQTPGQGLQFLFEYFSETQRNKGNFPGRFSGRQFSNSRSEMNVSTLELGDSALYLCASSLGGLNTEAFFGQGTRLTVV.

The CDR3 DNA sequence: TGTGCCAGCAGTGTCGCCGGAGGCGGGTACGAGCAGTACTTC. Amino acid sequence: CASSVAGGGYEQYF. The V and J genes are TRBV6-5 and TRBJ2-7; weak D call: TRBD2 (5 bases). V was clipped by 5 bases and J by 4 bases, with 15 bases between them. Germline V gene lookup returns CDR1 MNHEY and CDR2 SVGAGI. The CDR3 covers 14 residues.

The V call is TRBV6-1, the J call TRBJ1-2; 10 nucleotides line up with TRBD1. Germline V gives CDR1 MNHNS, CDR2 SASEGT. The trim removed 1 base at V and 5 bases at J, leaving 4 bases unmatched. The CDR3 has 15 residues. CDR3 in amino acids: CASSEGTGGNYGYTF. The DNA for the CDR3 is TGTGCCAGCAGTGAAGGGACAGGGGGTAATTATGGCTACACCTTC.